The clone carrying this TCR beta chain was counted ten times or more. TCRdb processed the 5' RACE reads anew with MiXCR; each CDR3 protein has one entry. The sample lists under 800,000 distinct CDR3 sequences; around 21% were seen once. The data are from a study of identical twins. The same data also contributed to another study, on T cells expressing NK-cell markers. As that study records: It was from sorted CD3+CD56+NKG2C+, CD3+CD56+NKG2C- and CD3+CD56-NKG2C+ T cells that TCR beta repertoires came. Anti-gamma-delta TCR antibody use in several experiments restricted sorting to alpha-beta TCR T cells. For a few donors, these clonotypes were likewise the leading ones in the CD3+CD56-NKG2C+ fraction.

The TCR sequence derives from a woman between 18 and 30 years old in good health. Sequencing input: PBMCs.

The CDR3 coding sequence is TGTGCCAGCAGTTTAAGGGACATCTCCTACGAGCAGTACTTC. It is translated as CASSLRDISYEQYF. The chain carries TRBV27 and TRBJ2-7; tentatively, D is TRBD1 (6 bases). The V and J ends lost 2 bases and 0 bases respectively, with 8 bases between them. The CDR3 runs 14 residues. The germline V gene has CDR1 MNHEY and CDR2 SMNVEV (reference sequence).